In its sample, the clone carrying this T cell receptor (beta chain) was seen many times. The antigen is unknown. Germline CDR1 LNHNV, CDR2 YYDKDF (reference sequence). The CDR3 is 15 amino acids. Trimming took 3 bases from V and 7 from J; bases not matched to a gene: 11. Researchers made TCR beta libraries by using iRepertoire HTBI primers and running Arm-PCR on CDR3 regions. TCRdb recomputed calls from the multiplex PCR reads with MiXCR, one row per CDR3 protein. The sample holds 300,000 to 400,000 distinct CDR3 sequences, 15% to 20% seen once. This entry comes from a study of regulatory T cells in long-lasting Graves disease. Background on the study: Duration of antithyroid drug therapy among newly diagnosed Graves' patients was under 3 months. Findings and limits, study-wide: No thyroid tissue was studied; the work used peripheral blood only.

The time point here: newly diagnosed GD, antithyroid drugs for less than 3 months. PBMC-derived RNA was used for the TCR library. These data were likewise used in another study, on T cells in Graves' hyperthyroidism and ophthalmopathy. From that study: Participants, patients aged 18 to 65, had newly diagnosed hyperthyroidism with a duration under 2 months. Primed by the HTBI set, a first-round RT-PCR was run on the TCR CDR3.

This chain links TRBV15 with TRBJ1-2, with 7 bases identical to TRBD1. This TCR was sampled from a man aged 35-49 years with Graves disease. Sequenced here: peripheral blood mononuclear cells (PBMCs), sampled at new diagnosis, from a patient treated with antithyroid drugs. CDR3 coding DNA: TGTGCCACCAGCAGGGCTATGACAGGGACGGGTGGCTACACCTTC. Amino acid sequence: CATSRAMTGTGGYTF.